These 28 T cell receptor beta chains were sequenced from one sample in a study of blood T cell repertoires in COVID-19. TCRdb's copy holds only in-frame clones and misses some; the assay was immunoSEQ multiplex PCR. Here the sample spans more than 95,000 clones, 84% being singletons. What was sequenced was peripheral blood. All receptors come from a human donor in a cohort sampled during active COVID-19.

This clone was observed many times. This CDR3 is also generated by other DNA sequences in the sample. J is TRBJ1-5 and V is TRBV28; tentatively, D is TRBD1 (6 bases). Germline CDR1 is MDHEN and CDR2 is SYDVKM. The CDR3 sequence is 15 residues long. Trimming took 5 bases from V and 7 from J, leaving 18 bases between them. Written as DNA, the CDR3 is TGTGCCAGCAGTCTCCGCGGGGGGCGGGGACAGCCCCAGCATTTT. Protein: CASSLRGGRGQPQHF.

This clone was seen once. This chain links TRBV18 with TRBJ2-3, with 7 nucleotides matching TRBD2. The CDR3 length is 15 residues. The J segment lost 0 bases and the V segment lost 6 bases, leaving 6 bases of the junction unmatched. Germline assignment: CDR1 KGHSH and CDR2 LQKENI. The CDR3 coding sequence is TGTGCCAGCTCCTTTAGCGGGTCTAGCACAGATACGCAGTATTTT. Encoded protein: CASSFSGSSTDTQYF.

CDR3 coding DNA: TGTGCCAGCAGCTTCCGGACAGGGGGCTACGAGCAGTACTTC. The encoded protein is CASSFRTGGYEQYF. This chain uses TRBV7-8 with TRBJ2-7; 10 nucleotides match TRBD1. V lost 3 bases, J lost 3 bases, and 2 bases stayed unmatched. Germline assignment: CDR1 SGHVS and CDR2 FQNEAQ. The CDR3 sequence is 14 residues long.

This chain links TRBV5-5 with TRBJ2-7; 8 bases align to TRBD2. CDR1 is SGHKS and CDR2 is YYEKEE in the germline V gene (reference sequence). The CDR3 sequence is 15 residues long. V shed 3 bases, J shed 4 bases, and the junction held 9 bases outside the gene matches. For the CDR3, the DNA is TGTGCCAGCAGCTCTCCCGGGGGGGACACATACGAGCAGTACTTC. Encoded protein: CASSSPGGDTYEQYF.

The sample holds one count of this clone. The CDR3 loop reads CASSFRGSGNTIYF. Here the CDR3 DNA reads TGTGCCAGCAGTTTTCGAGGATCTGGAAACACCATATATTTT. The chain links TRBV28 to TRBJ1-3; D not certain. The germline V gene encodes CDR1 MDHEN and CDR2 SYDVKM. This CDR3 contains 14 residues. V lost 3 bases and J lost 1, with 7 bases in between.

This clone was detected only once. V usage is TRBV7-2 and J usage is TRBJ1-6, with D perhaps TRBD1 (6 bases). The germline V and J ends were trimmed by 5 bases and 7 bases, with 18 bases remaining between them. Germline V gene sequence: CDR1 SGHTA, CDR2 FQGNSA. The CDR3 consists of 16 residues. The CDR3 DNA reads TGTGCCAGCAGCGGGGTACAGGGAGTTTTCAATTCACCCCTCCACTTT. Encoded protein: CASSGVQGVFNSPLHF.

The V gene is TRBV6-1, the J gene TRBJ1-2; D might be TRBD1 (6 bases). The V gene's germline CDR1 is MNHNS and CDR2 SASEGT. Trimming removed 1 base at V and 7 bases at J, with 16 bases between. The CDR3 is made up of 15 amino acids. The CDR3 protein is CASSEGVGQGIGYTF. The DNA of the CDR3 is TGTGCCAGCAGTGAAGGGGTGGGACAAGGGATTGGCTACACCTTC.

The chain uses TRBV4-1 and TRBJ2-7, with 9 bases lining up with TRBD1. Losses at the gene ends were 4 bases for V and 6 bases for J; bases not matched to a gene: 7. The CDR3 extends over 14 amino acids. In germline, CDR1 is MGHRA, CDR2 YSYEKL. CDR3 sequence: CASSPEGQGGEQYF. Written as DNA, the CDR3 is TGCGCCAGCAGCCCTGAGGGACAGGGTGGCGAGCAGTACTTC.

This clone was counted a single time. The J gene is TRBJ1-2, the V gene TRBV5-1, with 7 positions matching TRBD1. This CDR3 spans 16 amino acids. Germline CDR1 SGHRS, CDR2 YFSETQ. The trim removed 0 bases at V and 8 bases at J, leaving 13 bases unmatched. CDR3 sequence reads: CASSLELAGGRGGYTF. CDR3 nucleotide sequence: TGCGCCAGCAGCTTGGAACTGGCAGGGGGTAGAGGGGGCTACACCTTC.

CDR3: CASSLARDSSLNTEAFF. The CDR3 DNA follows: TGCGCCAGCAGCTTGGCTAGGGACAGCAGTTTGAACACTGAAGCTTTCTTT. The rearrangement joins TRBV5-1 to TRBJ1-1; 7 bases map to TRBD1. This CDR3 contains 17 residues. Per germline, CDR1 SGHRS and CDR2 YFSETQ. V was clipped by 0 bases and J by 0 bases; unmatched bases: 8.

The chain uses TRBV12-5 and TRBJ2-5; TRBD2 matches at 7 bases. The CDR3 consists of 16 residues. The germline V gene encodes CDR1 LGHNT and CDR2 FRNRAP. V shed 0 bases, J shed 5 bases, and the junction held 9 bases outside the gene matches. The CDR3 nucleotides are TGTGCTAGTGGTTTGGTCGTAGGACTAGGAGGGGAGACCCAGTACTTC. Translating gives CASGLVVGLGGETQYF.

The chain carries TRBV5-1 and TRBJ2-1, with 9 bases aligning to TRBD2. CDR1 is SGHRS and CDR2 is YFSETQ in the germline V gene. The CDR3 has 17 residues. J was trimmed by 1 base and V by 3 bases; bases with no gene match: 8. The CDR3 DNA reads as TGCGCCAGCAGCTGGTTTAGCGGGGGAAGTTCCTACAATGAGCAGTTCTTC. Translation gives CASSWFSGGSSYNEQFF. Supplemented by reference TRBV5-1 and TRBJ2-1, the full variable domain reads KAGVTQTPRYLIKTRGQQVTLSCSPISGHRSVSWYQQTPGQGLQFLFEYFSETQRNKGNFPGRFSGRQFSNSRSEMNVSTLELGDSALYLCASSWFSGGSSYNEQFFGPGTRLTVL.

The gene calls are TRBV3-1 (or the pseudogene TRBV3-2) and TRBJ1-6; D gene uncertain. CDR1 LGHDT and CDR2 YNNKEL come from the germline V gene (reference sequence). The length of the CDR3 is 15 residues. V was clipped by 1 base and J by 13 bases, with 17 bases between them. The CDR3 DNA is TGTGCCAGCAGCCAAGCCTCGGGATTTTCTTCCCCCCTCCACTTT. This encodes CASSQASGFSSPLHF.

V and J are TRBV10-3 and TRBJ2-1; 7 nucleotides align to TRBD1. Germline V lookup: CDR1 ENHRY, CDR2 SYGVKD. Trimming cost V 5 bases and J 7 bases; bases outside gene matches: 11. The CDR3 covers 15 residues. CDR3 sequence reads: CAISRGQGRGNEQFF. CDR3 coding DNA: TGTGCCATCAGTAGGGGGCAGGGGAGAGGGAATGAGCAGTTCTTC.

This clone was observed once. The CDR3 here is CASSRTNRDGYTF. The CDR3 nucleotides are TGCGCCAGCAGCCGCACAAACAGGGATGGCTACACCTTC. The chain links TRBV5-1 to TRBJ1-2; TRBD1 might be the D (6 bases). Germline-derived CDR1 and CDR2 are SGHRS and YFSETQ. The CDR3 runs to 13 residues. Trimming pared 4 bases from V and 6 bases from J, leaving 13 bases between.

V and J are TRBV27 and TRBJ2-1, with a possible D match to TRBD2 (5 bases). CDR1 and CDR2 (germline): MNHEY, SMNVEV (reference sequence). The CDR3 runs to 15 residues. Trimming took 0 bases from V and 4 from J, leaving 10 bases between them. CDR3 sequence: CASSLSMGAYNEQFF. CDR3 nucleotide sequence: TGTGCCAGCAGTTTATCGATGGGAGCTTACAATGAGCAGTTCTTC.

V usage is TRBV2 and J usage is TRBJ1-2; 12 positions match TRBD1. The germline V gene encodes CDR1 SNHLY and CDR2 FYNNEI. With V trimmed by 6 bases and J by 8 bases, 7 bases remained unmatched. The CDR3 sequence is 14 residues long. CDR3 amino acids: CASRGTGGQQGYTF. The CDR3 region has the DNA TGTGCCAGCAGGGGGACAGGGGGCCAGCAAGGCTACACCTTC.

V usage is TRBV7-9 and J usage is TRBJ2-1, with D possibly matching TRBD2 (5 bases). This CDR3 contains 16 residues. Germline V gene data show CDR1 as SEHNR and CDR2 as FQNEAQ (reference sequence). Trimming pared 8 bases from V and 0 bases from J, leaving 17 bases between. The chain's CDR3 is CASLISEASSYNEQFF. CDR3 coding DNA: TGTGCCAGCCTAATTAGCGAGGCGAGCTCCTACAATGAGCAGTTCTTC.

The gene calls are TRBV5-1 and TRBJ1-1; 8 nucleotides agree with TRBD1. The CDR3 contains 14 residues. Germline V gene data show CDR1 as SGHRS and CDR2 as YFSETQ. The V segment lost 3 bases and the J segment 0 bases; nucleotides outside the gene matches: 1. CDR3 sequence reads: CASSWTGMNTEAFF. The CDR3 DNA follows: TGCGCCAGCAGCTGGACAGGGATGAACACTGAAGCTTTCTTT. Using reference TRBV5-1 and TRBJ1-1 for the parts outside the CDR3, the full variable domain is KAGVTQTPRYLIKTRGQQVTLSCSPISGHRSVSWYQQTPGQGLQFLFEYFSETQRNKGNFPGRFSGRQFSNSRSEMNVSTLELGDSALYLCASSWTGMNTEAFFGQGTRLTVV.

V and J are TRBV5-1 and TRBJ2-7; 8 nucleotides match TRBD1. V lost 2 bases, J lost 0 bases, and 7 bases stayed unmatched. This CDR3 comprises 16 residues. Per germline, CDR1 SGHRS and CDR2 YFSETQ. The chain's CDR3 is CASSLIPDRVSYEQYF. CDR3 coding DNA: TGCGCCAGCAGCTTAATTCCGGACAGGGTCTCCTACGAGCAGTACTTC.

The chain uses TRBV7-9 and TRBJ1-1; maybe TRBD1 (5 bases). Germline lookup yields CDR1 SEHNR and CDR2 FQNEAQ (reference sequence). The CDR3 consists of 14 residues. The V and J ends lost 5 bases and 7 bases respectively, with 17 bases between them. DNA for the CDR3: TGTGCCAGCAGCCCCCAGGGAATGTCGGTTGAAGCTTTCTTT. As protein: CASSPQGMSVEAFF.

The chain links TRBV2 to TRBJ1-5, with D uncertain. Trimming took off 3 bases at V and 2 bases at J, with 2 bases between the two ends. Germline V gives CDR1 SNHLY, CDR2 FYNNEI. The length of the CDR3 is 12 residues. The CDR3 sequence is CASSDGNQPQHF. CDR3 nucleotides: TGTGCCAGCAGTGACGGCAATCAGCCCCAGCATTTT. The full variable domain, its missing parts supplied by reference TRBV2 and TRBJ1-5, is EPEVTQTPSHQVTQMGQEVILRCVPISNHLYFYWYRQILGQKVEFLVSFYNNEISEKSEIFDDQFSVERPDGSNFTLKIRSTKLEDSAMYFCASSDGNQPQHFGDGTRLSIL.

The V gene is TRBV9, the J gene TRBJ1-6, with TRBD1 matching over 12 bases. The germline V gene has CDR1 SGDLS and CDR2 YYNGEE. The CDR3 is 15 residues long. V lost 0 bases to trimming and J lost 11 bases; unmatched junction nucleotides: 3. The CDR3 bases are TGTGCCAGCAGCGTAGGGGACAGGGGGCAGGCACCCCTCCACTTT. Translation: CASSVGDRGQAPLHF.

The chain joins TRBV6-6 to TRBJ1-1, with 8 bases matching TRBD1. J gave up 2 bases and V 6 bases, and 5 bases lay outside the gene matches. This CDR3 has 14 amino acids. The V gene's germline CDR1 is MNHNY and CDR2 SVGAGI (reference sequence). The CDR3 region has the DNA TGTGCCAGCAGGACAGGGGCGGTTAACACTGAAGCTTTCTTT. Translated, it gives CASRTGAVNTEAFF.

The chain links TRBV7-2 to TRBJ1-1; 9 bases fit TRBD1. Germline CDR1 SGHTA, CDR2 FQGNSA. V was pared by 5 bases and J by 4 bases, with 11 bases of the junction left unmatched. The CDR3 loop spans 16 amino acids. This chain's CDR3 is CASSPDRGRWGTEAFF. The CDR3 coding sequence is TGTGCCAGCAGCCCGGACAGGGGCCGTTGGGGCACTGAAGCTTTCTTT.

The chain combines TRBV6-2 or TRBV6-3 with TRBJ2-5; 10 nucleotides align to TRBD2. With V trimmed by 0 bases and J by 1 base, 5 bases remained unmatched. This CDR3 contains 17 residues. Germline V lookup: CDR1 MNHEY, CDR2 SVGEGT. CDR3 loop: CASSYSLAGGLQETQYF. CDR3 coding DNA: TGTGCCAGCAGTTACTCGTTAGCGGGGGGCCTCCAAGAGACCCAGTACTTC.

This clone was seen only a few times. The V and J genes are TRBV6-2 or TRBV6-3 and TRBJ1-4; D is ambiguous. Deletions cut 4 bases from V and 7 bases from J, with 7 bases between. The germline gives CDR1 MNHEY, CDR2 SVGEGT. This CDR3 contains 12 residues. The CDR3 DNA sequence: TGTGCCAGCAGTTTTAGGAGTGAAAAACTGTTTTTT. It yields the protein CASSFRSEKLFF.

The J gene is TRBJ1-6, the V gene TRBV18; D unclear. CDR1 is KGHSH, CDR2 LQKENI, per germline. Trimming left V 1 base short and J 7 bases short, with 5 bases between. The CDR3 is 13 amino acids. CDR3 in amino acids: CASSPRGNSPLHF. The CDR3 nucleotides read TGTGCCAGCTCACCACGTGGCAATTCACCCCTCCACTTT.